The source of this T cell receptor (beta chain) is a study of T cell responses to AZD1222 COVID-19 vaccine. Overall study findings and caveats: Most donors were white British and more were female, and clonal diversity was possibly underestimated.

Produced via immunoSEQ multiplex PCR; TCRdb's table is partial and in-frame only. The sample lists about 140,000 clones; 85% to 95% were seen once. Of note for this clone: Its antigen is still unknown.

Sequencing was performed on peripheral blood, taken on day 0 of AZD1222 vaccination. The clonotype was recovered from an adult in good health.

CDR3 coding DNA: TGCGCCAGCAGCCCGGAACCAGGGCCCCTTGGCGGGGAGCTGTTTTTT. Protein product: CASSPEPGPLGGELFF. The V gene is TRBV5-1, the J gene TRBJ2-2; a possible D gene is TRBD1 (5 bases). Trimming removed 4 bases from V and 7 bases from J, with 20 bases in between. The germline V gene encodes CDR1 SGHRS and CDR2 YFSETQ. The CDR3 spans 16 residues.